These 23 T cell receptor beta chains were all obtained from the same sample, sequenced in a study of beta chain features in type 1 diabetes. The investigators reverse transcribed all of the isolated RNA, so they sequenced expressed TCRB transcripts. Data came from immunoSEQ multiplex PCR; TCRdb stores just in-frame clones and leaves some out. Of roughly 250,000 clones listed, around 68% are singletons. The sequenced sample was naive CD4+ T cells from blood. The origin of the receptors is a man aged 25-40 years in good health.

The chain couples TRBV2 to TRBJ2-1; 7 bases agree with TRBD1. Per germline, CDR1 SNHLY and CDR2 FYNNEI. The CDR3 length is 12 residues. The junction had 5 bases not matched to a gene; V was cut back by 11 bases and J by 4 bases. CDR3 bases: TGTGCCGGGTCAGGGGGTTACAATGAGCAGTTCTTC. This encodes CAGSGGYNEQFF.

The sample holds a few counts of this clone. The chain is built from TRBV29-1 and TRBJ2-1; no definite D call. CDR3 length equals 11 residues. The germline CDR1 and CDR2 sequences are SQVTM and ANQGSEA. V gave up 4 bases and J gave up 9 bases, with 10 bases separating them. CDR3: CSVGPRREQFF. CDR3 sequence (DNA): TGCAGCGTTGGCCCCCGCCGTGAGCAGTTCTTC.

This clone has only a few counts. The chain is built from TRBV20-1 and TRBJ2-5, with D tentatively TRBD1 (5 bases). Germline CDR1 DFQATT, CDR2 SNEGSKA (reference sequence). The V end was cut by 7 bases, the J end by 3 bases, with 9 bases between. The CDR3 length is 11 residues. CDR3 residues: CSVGRKETQYF. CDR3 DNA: TGCAGTGTGGGGCGAAAAGAGACCCAGTACTTC.

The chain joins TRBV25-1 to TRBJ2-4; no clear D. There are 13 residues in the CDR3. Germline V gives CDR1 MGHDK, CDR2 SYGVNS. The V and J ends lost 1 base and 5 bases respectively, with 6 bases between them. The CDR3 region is CASSESPQNIQYF. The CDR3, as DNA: TGTGCCAGCAGTGAATCGCCCCAAAACATTCAGTACTTC.

CDR3 sequence: CSASPGRTEAFF. CDR3 nucleotide sequence: TGCAGCGCATCTCCAGGGAGGACTGAAGCTTTCTTT. This chain uses TRBV29-1 with TRBJ1-1, with D maybe TRBD1 (5 bases). In germline, CDR1 is SQVTM, CDR2 ANQGSEA. The CDR3 is made up of 12 amino acids. Trimming pared 7 bases from V and 5 bases from J, leaving 14 bases between.

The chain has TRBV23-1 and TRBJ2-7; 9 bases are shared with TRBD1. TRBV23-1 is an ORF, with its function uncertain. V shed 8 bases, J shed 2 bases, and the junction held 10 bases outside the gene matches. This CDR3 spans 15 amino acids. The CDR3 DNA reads TGCGCCAGCTCCCCGACCGGGACAGGGACCTACGAGCAGTACTTC. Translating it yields CASSPTGTGTYEQYF.

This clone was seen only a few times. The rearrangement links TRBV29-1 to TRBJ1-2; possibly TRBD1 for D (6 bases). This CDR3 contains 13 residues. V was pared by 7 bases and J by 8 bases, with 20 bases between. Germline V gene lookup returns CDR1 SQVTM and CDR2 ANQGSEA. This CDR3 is CSALDSLLGGYTF. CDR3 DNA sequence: TGCAGCGCCCTGGACAGCCTGCTGGGAGGCTACACCTTC.

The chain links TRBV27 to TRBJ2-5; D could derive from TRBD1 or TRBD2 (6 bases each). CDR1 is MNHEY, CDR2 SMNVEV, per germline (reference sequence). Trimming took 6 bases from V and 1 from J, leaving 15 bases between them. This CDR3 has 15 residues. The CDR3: CASSRDTGGQETQYF. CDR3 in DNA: TGTGCCAGCAGCAGGGACACCGGGGGCCAAGAGACCCAGTACTTC.

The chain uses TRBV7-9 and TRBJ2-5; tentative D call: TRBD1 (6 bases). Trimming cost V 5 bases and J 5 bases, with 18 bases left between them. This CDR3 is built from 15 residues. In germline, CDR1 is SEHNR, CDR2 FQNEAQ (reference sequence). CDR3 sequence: CASSQGSTGWETQYF. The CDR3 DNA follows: TGTGCCAGCAGCCAGGGGTCAACTGGCTGGGAGACCCAGTACTTC.

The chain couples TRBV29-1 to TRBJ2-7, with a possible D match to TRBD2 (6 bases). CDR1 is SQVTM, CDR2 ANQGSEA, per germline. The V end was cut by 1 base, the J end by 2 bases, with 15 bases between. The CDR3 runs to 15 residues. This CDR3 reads CSVEVGGANPYEQYF. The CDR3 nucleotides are TGCAGCGTTGAAGTCGGAGGGGCGAATCCCTACGAGCAGTACTTC.

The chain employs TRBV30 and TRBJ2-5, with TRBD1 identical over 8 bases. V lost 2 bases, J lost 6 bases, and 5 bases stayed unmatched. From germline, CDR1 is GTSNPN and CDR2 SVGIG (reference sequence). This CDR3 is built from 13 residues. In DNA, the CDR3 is TGTGCCTGGAGTCGACAGGGGTTCAAGACCCAGTACTTC. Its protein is CAWSRQGFKTQYF. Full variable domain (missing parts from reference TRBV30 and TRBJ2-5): SQTIHQWPATLVQPVGSPLSLECTVEGTSNPNLYWYRQAAGRGLQLLFYSVGIGQISSEVPQNLSASRPQDRQFILSSKKLLLSDSGFYLCAWSRQGFKTQYFGPGTRLLVL.

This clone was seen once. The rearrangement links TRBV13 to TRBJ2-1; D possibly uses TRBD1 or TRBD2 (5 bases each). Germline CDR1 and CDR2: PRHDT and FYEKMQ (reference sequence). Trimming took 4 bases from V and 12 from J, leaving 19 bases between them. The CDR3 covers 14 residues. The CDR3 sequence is CASSSTSGRGRQFF. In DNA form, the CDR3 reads TGTGCCAGCAGCTCAACGTCCGGACGGGGACGGCAGTTCTTC.

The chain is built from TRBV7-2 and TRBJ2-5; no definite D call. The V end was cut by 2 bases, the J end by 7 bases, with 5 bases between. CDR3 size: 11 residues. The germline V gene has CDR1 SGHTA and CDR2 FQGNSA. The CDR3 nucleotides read TGTGCCAGCAGCTTACAGGCGACCCAGTACTTC. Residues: CASSLQATQYF.

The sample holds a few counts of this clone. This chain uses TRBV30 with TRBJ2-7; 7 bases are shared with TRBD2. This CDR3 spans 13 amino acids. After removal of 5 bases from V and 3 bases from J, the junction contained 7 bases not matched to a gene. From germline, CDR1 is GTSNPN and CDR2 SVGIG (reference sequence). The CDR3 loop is CAWRGVASYEQYF. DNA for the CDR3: TGTGCCTGGCGGGGGGTAGCGAGCTACGAGCAGTACTTC.

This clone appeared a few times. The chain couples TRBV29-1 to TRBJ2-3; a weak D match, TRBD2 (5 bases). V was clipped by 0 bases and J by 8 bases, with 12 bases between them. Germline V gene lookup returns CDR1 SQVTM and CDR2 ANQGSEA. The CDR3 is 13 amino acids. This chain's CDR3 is CSVEDPWGVTQYF. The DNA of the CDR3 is TGCAGCGTTGAAGATCCTTGGGGAGTTACGCAGTATTTT.

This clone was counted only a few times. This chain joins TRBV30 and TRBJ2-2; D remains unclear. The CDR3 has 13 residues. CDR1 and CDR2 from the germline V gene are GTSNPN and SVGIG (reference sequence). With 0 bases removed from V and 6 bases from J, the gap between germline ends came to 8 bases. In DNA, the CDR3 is TGTGCCTGGAGTGTACTGCGTGCCGGGGAGCTGTTTTTT. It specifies CAWSVLRAGELFF.

The CDR3 is CASSLHRRHSGNTIYF. CDR3 bases: TGTGCCAGCAGCTTACACAGGCGACACTCTGGAAACACCATATATTTT. This chain uses TRBV11-2 with TRBJ1-3, with D tentatively TRBD1 (5 bases). Germline CDR1 reads SGHAT; CDR2 reads FQNNGV. The CDR3 has 16 amino acids. V lost 2 bases and J 0 bases, leaving 11 bases between the germline ends.

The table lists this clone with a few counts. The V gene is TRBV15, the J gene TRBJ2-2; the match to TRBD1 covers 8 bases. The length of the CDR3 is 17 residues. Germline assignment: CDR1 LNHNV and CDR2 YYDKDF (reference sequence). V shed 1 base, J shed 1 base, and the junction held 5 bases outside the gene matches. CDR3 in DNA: TGTGCCACCAGCAGAGTCTATGGGACAGGGAACACCGGGGAGCTGTTTTTT. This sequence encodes CATSRVYGTGNTGELFF.

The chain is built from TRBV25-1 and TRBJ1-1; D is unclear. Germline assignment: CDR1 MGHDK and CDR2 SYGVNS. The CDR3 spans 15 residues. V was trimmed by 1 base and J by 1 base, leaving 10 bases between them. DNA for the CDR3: TGTGCCAGCAGTGAATCAGGCAGCCGGAACACTGAAGCTTTCTTT. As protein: CASSESGSRNTEAFF.

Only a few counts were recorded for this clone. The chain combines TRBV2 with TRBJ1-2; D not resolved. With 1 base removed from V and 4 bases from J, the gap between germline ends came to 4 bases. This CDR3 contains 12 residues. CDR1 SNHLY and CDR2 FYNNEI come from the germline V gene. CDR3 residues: CASSEDVYGYTF. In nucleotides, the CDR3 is TGTGCCAGCAGTGAAGATGTCTATGGCTACACCTTC.

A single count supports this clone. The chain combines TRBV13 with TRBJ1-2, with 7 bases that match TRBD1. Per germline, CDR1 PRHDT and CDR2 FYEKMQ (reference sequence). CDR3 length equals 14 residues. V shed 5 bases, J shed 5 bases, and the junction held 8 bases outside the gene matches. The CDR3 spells CASSRGQVGYGYTF. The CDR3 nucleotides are TGTGCCAGCAGCCGTGGACAGGTTGGGTATGGCTACACCTTC.

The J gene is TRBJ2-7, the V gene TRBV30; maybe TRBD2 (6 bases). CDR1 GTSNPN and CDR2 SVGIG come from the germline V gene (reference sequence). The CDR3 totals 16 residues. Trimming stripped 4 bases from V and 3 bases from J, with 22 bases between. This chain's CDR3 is CAWTPGGAASRYEQYF. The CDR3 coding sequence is TGTGCCTGGACCCCTGGCGGGGCCGCCTCGCGCTACGAGCAGTACTTC.

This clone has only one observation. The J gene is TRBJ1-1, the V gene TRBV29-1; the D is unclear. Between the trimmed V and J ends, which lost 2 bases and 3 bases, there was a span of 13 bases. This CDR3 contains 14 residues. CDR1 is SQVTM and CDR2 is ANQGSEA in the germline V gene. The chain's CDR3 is CSVESMWSDTEAFF. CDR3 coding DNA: TGCAGCGTTGAATCGATGTGGAGCGACACTGAAGCTTTCTTT.